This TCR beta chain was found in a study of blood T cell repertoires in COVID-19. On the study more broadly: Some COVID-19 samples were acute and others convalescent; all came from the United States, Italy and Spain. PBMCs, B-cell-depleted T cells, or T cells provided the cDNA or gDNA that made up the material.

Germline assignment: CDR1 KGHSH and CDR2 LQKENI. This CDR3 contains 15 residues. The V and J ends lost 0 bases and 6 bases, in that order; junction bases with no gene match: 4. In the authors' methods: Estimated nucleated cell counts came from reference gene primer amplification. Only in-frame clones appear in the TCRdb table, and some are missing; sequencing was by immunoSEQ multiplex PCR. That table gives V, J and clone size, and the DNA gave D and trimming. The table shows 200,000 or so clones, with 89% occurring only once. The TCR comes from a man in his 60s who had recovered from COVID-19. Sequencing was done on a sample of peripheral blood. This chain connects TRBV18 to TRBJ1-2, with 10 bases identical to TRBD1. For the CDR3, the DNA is TGTGCCAGCTCACCACCAACCGGGACAGGGGATGGCTACACCTTC. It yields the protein CASSPPTGTGDGYTF. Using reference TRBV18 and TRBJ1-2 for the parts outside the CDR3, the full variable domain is NAGVMQNPRHLVRRRGQEARLRCSPMKGHSHVYWYRQLPEEGLKFMVYLQKENIIDESGMPKERFSAEFPKEGPSILRIQQVVRGDSAAYFCASSPPTGTGDGYTFGSGTRLTVV.